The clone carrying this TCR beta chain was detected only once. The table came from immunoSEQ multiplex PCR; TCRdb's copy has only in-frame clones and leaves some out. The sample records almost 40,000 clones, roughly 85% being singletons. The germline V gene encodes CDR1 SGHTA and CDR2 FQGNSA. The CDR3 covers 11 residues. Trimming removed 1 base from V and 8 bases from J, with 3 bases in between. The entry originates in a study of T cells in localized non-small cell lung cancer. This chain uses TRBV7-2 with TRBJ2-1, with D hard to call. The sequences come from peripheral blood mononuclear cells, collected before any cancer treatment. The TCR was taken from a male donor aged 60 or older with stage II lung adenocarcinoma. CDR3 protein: CASSLGHEQFF. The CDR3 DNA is TGTGCCAGCAGCTTAGGACATGAGCAGTTCTTC.